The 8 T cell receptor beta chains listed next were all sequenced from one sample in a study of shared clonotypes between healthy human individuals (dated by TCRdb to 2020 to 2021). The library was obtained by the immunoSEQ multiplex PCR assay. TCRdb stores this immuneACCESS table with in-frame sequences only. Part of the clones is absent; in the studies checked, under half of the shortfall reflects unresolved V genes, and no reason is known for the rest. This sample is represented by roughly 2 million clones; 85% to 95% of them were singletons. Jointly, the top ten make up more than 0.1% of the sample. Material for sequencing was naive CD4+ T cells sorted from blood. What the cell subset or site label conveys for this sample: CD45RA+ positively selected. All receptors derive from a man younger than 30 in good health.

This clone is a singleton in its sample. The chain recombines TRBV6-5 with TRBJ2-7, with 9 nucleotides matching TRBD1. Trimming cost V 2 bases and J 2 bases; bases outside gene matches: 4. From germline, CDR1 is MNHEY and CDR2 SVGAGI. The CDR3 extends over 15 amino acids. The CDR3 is CASSYRQGGTYEQYF. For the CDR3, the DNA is TGTGCCAGCAGTTACAGACAGGGGGGGACCTACGAGCAGTACTTC.

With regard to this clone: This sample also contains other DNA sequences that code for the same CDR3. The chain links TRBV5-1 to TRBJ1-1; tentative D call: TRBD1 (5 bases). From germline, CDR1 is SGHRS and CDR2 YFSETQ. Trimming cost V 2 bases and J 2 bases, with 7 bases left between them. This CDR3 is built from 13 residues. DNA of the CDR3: TGCGCCAGCAGCTTTACAGGAAACACTGAAGCTTTCTTT. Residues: CASSFTGNTEAFF.

CDR3: CASIKGPKSGELFF. The CDR3 DNA reads as TGTGCCAGCATAAAGGGGCCAAAAAGCGGGGAGCTGTTTTTT. The chain joins TRBV6-5 to TRBJ2-2; TRBD1 is a possible D gene (5 bases). Germline V lookup: CDR1 MNHEY, CDR2 SVGAGI. The CDR3 is 14 residues long. Trimming took off 7 bases at V and 7 bases at J, with 16 bases between the two ends.

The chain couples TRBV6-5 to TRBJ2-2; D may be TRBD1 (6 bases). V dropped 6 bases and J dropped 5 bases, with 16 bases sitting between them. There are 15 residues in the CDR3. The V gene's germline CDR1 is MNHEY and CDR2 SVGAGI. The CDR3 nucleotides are TGTGCCAGCAGAATAGCCGTACAGGGAACCGGGGAGCTGTTTTTT. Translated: CASRIAVQGTGELFF.

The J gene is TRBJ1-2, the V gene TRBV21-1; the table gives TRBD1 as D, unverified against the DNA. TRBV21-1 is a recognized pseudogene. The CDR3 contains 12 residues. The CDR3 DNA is TGTGCCAGGGGGCAGGGTCGGAATGGCTACACCTTC. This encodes CARGQGRNGYTF.

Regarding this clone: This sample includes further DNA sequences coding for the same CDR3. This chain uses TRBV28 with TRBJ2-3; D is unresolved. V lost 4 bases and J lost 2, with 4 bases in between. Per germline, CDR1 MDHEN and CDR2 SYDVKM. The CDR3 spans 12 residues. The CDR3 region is CASSSPTDTQYF. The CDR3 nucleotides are TGTGCCAGCAGTTCCCCCACAGATACGCAGTATTTT.

CDR3 loop: CASSFGGAFSYGYTF. The CDR3 DNA is TGTGCCAGCAGCTTCGGGGGGGCTTTCAGCTATGGCTACACCTTC. The rearrangement uses TRBV7-9 and TRBJ1-2, with D maybe TRBD1 (6 bases). The CDR3 consists of 15 residues. Germline CDR1 SEHNR, CDR2 FQNEAQ (reference sequence). Trimming took off 3 bases at V and 4 bases at J, with 15 bases between the two ends.

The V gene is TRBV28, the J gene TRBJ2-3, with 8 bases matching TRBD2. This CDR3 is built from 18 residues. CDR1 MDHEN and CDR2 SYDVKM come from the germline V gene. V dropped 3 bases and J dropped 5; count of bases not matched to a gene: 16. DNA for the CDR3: TGTGCCAGCAGTTTGTCGACTACCCTAGCGGGTATCCGAGATACGCAGTATTTT. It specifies CASSLSTTLAGIRDTQYF.